This TCR beta chain was captured by sequencing in a study of blood T cell repertoires in COVID-19. Across the study: T cells, B-cell-depleted T cells, or PBMCs provided the cDNA or gDNA that served as material.

Produced via immunoSEQ multiplex PCR; TCRdb's table is partial and in-frame only. The sample holds tens of thousands of clones, 86% seen once. The germline gives CDR1 SGHTA, CDR2 FQGTGA. V lost 5 bases and J 3 bases, leaving 14 bases between the germline ends. This CDR3 spans 14 amino acids. In its sample, this clone was seen a few times. This sample also contains other DNA sequences that code for the same CDR3. The TCR comes from a man in his fifties with acute or convalescent COVID-19. The chain recombines TRBV7-3 with TRBJ2-7, with D perhaps TRBD1 (6 bases). The sequencing sample was made of peripheral blood. CDR3 coding DNA: TGTGCCAGCAGCCTACAGGGTAGAGACTACGAGCAGTACTTC. Protein product: CASSLQGRDYEQYF.